These T cell receptor beta chains were read from a single sample in a study of T cells after yellow fever vaccination. MiXCR, run by TCRdb on the 5' RACE reads, gives a single entry per CDR3 protein. The sample includes under 200,000 distinct CDR3 sequences, about 11% of them seen just once. The sequencing used CD8+ T cells sorted from PBMCs, collected 15 days after the yellow fever booster vaccination. These receptors were collected from a young man who received the YFV17D yellow fever vaccine. The CDR3 runs from the conserved cysteine through the conserved F or W. Fields, in order: clone size, J gene, V gene, D gene, CDR3 protein, CDR3 DNA. A D gene is named only where the DNA matches it firmly. Where a row states a size, it is once, few, many or the class of an expanded clone; other rows omit it.

abundance: few
j_gene: TRBJ1-2
v_gene: TRBV7-9
d_gene: TRBD1
CDR3aa: CASSRTGQANYGYTF
CDR3nt: TGTGCCAGCAGCCGAACGGGACAGGCCAACTATGGCTACACCTTC

abundance: few
j_gene: TRBJ1-1
v_gene: TRBV5-1
d_gene: -
CDR3aa: CASNDMNTEAFF
CDR3nt: TGCGCCAGCAATGACATGAACACTGAAGCTTTCTTT

abundance: once
j_gene: TRBJ1-2
v_gene: TRBV12-5
d_gene: TRBD1
CDR3aa: CASGLARDRVNYGYTF
CDR3nt: TGTGCTAGTGGTTTGGCCCGGGACAGGGTAAACTATGGCTACACCTTC

abundance: medium-sized
j_gene: TRBJ2-5
v_gene: TRBV9
d_gene: -
CDR3aa: CASSVANSQETQYF
CDR3nt: TGTGCCAGCAGCGTAGCTAACAGTCAAGAGACCCAGTACTTC

abundance: few
j_gene: TRBJ2-7
v_gene: TRBV7-8
d_gene: TRBD2
CDR3aa: CASSLAGGGWPGEQYF
CDR3nt: TGTGCCAGCAGCTTAGCCGGGGGGGGCTGGCCAGGGGAGCAGTACTTC

abundance: many
j_gene: TRBJ1-1
v_gene: TRBV19
d_gene: TRBD1
CDR3aa: CASTDGTDRMNTEAFF
CDR3nt: TGTGCCAGTACCGACGGGACAGACCGAATGAACACTGAAGCTTTCTTT

abundance: few
j_gene: TRBJ2-2
v_gene: TRBV6-6
d_gene: TRBD2
CDR3aa: CASSHRGTSVTGELFF
CDR3nt: TGTGCCAGCAGTCACAGGGGGACTAGCGTCACCGGGGAGCTGTTTTTT

abundance: -
j_gene: TRBJ2-3
v_gene: TRBV15
d_gene: -
CDR3aa: CATSRVGGPADTQYF
CDR3nt: TGTGCCACCAGCAGAGTAGGGGGTCCGGCAGATACGCAGTATTTT

abundance: -
j_gene: TRBJ2-2
v_gene: TRBV20-1
d_gene: -
CDR3aa: CSATHTATGELFF
CDR3nt: TGCAGTGCTACCCATACAGCAACCGGGGAGCTGTTTTTT

abundance: many
j_gene: TRBJ1-1
v_gene: TRBV7-9
d_gene: -
CDR3aa: CASSLARTVNNTEAFF
CDR3nt: TGTGCCAGCAGCTTGGCCCGGACAGTCAATAACACTGAAGCTTTCTTT

abundance: -
j_gene: TRBJ1-3
v_gene: TRBV7-6
d_gene: -
CDR3aa: CASSLEGPTSSGNTIYF
CDR3nt: TGTGCCAGCAGCTTAGAGGGACCCACGAGCTCTGGAAACACCATATATTTT

abundance: few
j_gene: TRBJ1-6
v_gene: TRBV5-6
d_gene: -
CDR3aa: CASRNRVDNSPLHF
CDR3nt: TGTGCCAGCCGGAACAGGGTAGATAATTCACCCCTCCACTTT

abundance: few
j_gene: TRBJ2-5
v_gene: TRBV19
d_gene: -
CDR3aa: CASSITDEIQETQYF
CDR3nt: TGTGCCAGTAGTATTACAGATGAGATTCAAGAGACCCAGTACTTC

abundance: -
j_gene: TRBJ2-3
v_gene: TRBV29-1
d_gene: -
CDR3aa: CSADDGADTQYF
CDR3nt: TGCAGCGCCGATGATGGGGCAGATACGCAGTATTTT

abundance: few
j_gene: TRBJ2-3
v_gene: TRBV27
d_gene: -
CDR3aa: CASRTILTSTDTQYF
CDR3nt: TGTGCCAGCCGGACTATTTTGACTAGCACAGATACGCAGTATTTT

abundance: -
j_gene: TRBJ2-1
v_gene: TRBV4-1
d_gene: TRBD2
CDR3aa: CASSVERGGNYEQFF
CDR3nt: TGCGCCAGCAGCGTAGAGCGGGGGGGCAACTATGAGCAGTTCTTC

abundance: few
j_gene: TRBJ1-5
v_gene: TRBV27
d_gene: -
CDR3aa: CASSRQAASPPWPQHF
CDR3nt: TGTGCCAGCAGCCGACAGGCCGCTTCGCCCCCTTGGCCCCAGCATTTT

abundance: few
j_gene: TRBJ2-2
v_gene: TRBV6-5
d_gene: TRBD2
CDR3aa: CASNPSGANTGELFF
CDR3nt: TGTGCCTCCAACCCTAGCGGGGCGAACACCGGGGAGCTGTTTTTT

abundance: few
j_gene: TRBJ2-1
v_gene: TRBV4-1
d_gene: -
CDR3aa: CASSQDRASSYNEQFF
CDR3nt: TGCGCCAGCAGCCAAGATCGGGCGAGCTCCTACAATGAGCAGTTCTTC

abundance: -
j_gene: TRBJ1-5
v_gene: TRBV9
d_gene: -
CDR3aa: CASSVPGGNQPQHF
CDR3nt: TGTGCCAGCAGCGTACCCGGGGGCAATCAGCCCCAGCATTTT

abundance: many
j_gene: TRBJ2-1
v_gene: TRBV4-1
d_gene: -
CDR3aa: CASSQRVGSSYNEQFF
CDR3nt: TGCGCCAGCAGCCAACGCGTGGGGTCATCTTACAATGAGCAGTTCTTC

abundance: -
j_gene: TRBJ2-1
v_gene: TRBV27
d_gene: -
CDR3aa: CASSLFGVDEQFF
CDR3nt: TGTGCCAGCAGTTTATTTGGGGTTGATGAGCAGTTCTTC

abundance: few
j_gene: TRBJ1-1
v_gene: TRBV12-3/TRBV12-4
d_gene: -
CDR3aa: CASSLWLDSMNTEAFF
CDR3nt: TGTGCCAGCAGTTTATGGCTGGACAGTATGAACACTGAAGCTTTCTTT

abundance: -
j_gene: TRBJ2-7
v_gene: TRBV27
d_gene: -
CDR3aa: CASSLYRAANEQYF
CDR3nt: TGTGCCAGCAGTCTGTACAGGGCTGCCAACGAGCAGTACTTC

abundance: few
j_gene: TRBJ2-7
v_gene: TRBV6-5
d_gene: -
CDR3aa: CASSPDRDSYEQYF
CDR3nt: TGTGCCAGCAGTCCCGATAGGGACTCCTACGAGCAGTACTTC

abundance: -
j_gene: TRBJ2-3
v_gene: TRBV7-9
d_gene: -
CDR3aa: CASSSPPGPDTQYF
CDR3nt: TGTGCCAGCAGCTCCCCCCCGGGCCCAGATACGCAGTATTTT

abundance: -
j_gene: TRBJ1-1
v_gene: TRBV5-1
d_gene: -
CDR3aa: CASSFTVRIKGMNTEAFF
CDR3nt: TGCGCCAGCAGCTTTACAGTCCGGATTAAAGGGATGAACACTGAAGCTTTCTTT

abundance: few
j_gene: TRBJ1-1
v_gene: TRBV3-1
d_gene: TRBD1
CDR3aa: CASSQVYRGLGAEAFF
CDR3nt: TGTGCCAGCAGCCAAGTTTACAGGGGGCTTGGAGCTGAAGCTTTCTTT

abundance: -
j_gene: TRBJ2-1
v_gene: TRBV12-3/TRBV12-4
d_gene: TRBD1
CDR3aa: CASSFGAGGTNEQFF
CDR3nt: TGTGCCAGCAGTTTTGGCGCAGGGGGCACGAATGAGCAGTTCTTC

abundance: many
j_gene: TRBJ1-2
v_gene: TRBV5-1
d_gene: -
CDR3aa: CASSLYRGNYGYTF
CDR3nt: TGCGCCAGCAGCTTGTACCGTGGCAACTATGGCTACACCTTC

abundance: -
j_gene: TRBJ2-3
v_gene: TRBV28
d_gene: -
CDR3aa: CASSLQDTDTQYF
CDR3nt: TGTGCCAGCAGTTTACAGGACACAGATACGCAGTATTTT

abundance: few
j_gene: TRBJ1-4
v_gene: TRBV28
d_gene: -
CDR3aa: CATYPLRQVINEKLFF
CDR3nt: TGTGCCACCTACCCCCTTCGGCAGGTCATTAATGAAAAACTGTTTTTT

abundance: -
j_gene: TRBJ2-7
v_gene: TRBV27
d_gene: -
CDR3aa: CASSFGPGGEQYF
CDR3nt: -

abundance: once
j_gene: TRBJ1-2
v_gene: TRBV7-2
d_gene: -
CDR3aa: CASSWGGGANYGYTF
CDR3nt: TGTGCCAGCAGCTGGGGGGGGGGAGCTAACTATGGCTACACCTTC

abundance: -
j_gene: TRBJ2-3
v_gene: TRBV10-3
d_gene: TRBD2
CDR3aa: CAISETSGSRGTQYF
CDR3nt: TGTGCCATCAGTGAAACTAGCGGATCCCGGGGTACGCAGTATTTT

abundance: many
j_gene: TRBJ2-3
v_gene: TRBV6-6
d_gene: TRBD2
CDR3aa: CASRYLAGGLLADTQYF
CDR3nt: TGTGCCAGCAGATATCTAGCGGGGGGTCTCCTCGCAGATACGCAGTATTTT

abundance: many
j_gene: TRBJ2-1
v_gene: TRBV11-2
d_gene: TRBD2
CDR3aa: CASSLAVASGWGEQFF
CDR3nt: TGTGCCAGCAGCTTAGCAGTGGCTAGCGGGTGGGGTGAGCAGTTCTTC

abundance: many
j_gene: TRBJ2-1
v_gene: TRBV29-1
d_gene: TRBD2
CDR3aa: CSVAGFLGYNEQFF
CDR3nt: TGCAGCGTAGCGGGGTTCCTGGGGTACAATGAGCAGTTCTTC

abundance: -
j_gene: TRBJ2-1
v_gene: TRBV6-5
d_gene: TRBD2
CDR3aa: CASSRGRHNEQFF
CDR3nt: TGTGCCAGCAGTCGCGGGAGGCACAATGAGCAGTTCTTC

abundance: -
j_gene: TRBJ1-4
v_gene: TRBV15
d_gene: -
CDR3aa: CATSRDPVWVWEKLFF
CDR3nt: TGTGCCACCAGCAGAGATCCCGTGTGGGTTTGGGAAAAACTGTTTTTT

abundance: -
j_gene: TRBJ2-7
v_gene: TRBV12-3/TRBV12-4
d_gene: -
CDR3aa: CASGDQTQNYEQYF
CDR3nt: TGTGCCAGCGGGGATCAAACACAGAACTACGAGCAGTACTTC

abundance: -
j_gene: TRBJ2-3
v_gene: TRBV24-1
d_gene: -
CDR3aa: CATSGGAADTQYF
CDR3nt: TGTGCCACCAGTGGAGGGGCGGCAGATACGCAGTATTTT

abundance: once
j_gene: TRBJ2-2
v_gene: TRBV7-2
d_gene: -
CDR3aa: CASSLELEESGGELFF
CDR3nt: TGTGCCAGCAGCTTAGAACTGGAGGAAAGTGGCGGGGAGCTGTTTTTT

abundance: few
j_gene: TRBJ1-1
v_gene: TRBV5-1
d_gene: TRBD1
CDR3aa: CASSFRDRGNTEAFF
CDR3nt: TGCGCCAGCAGCTTCCGGGACAGGGGAAACACTGAAGCTTTCTTT

abundance: few
j_gene: TRBJ2-7
v_gene: TRBV7-9
d_gene: TRBD1
CDR3aa: CASSFDRGGSYEQYF
CDR3nt: TGTGCCAGCAGCTTCGACAGGGGGGGTTCCTACGAGCAGTACTTC

abundance: few
j_gene: TRBJ2-3
v_gene: TRBV4-3
d_gene: -
CDR3aa: CASSQEGPTTDTQYF
CDR3nt: TGCGCCAGCAGCCAAGAGGGACCAACCACAGATACGCAGTATTTT

abundance: few
j_gene: TRBJ1-1
v_gene: TRBV9
d_gene: -
CDR3aa: CARTRGGPNTEAFF
CDR3nt: TGTGCCAGAACCAGGGGCGGACCTAACACTGAAGCTTTCTTT

abundance: few
j_gene: TRBJ1-5
v_gene: TRBV4-1
d_gene: -
CDR3aa: CASSQLAGDGQPQHF
CDR3nt: TGCGCCAGCAGCCAGCTGGCCGGGGATGGGCAGCCCCAGCATTTT

abundance: few
j_gene: TRBJ2-2
v_gene: TRBV9
d_gene: TRBD1
CDR3aa: CASSVLQTGVGNTGELFF
CDR3nt: TGTGCCAGCAGCGTACTTCAGACAGGGGTCGGAAACACCGGGGAGCTGTTTTTT

abundance: -
j_gene: TRBJ2-3
v_gene: TRBV12-3/TRBV12-4
d_gene: TRBD1
CDR3aa: CASSTDRGPPDTQYF
CDR3nt: TGTGCCAGCAGTACGGACAGGGGGCCCCCAGATACGCAGTATTTT

abundance: -
j_gene: TRBJ1-2
v_gene: TRBV7-9
d_gene: -
CDR3aa: CASSQTPNYGYTF
CDR3nt: TGTGCCAGCAGCCAGACGCCTAACTATGGCTACACCTTC

abundance: few
j_gene: TRBJ2-3
v_gene: TRBV7-6
d_gene: TRBD2
CDR3aa: CASSSAGGLDTQYF
CDR3nt: TGTGCCAGCAGCTCAGCGGGGGGGCTAGATACGCAGTATTTT

abundance: -
j_gene: TRBJ2-2
v_gene: TRBV9
d_gene: -
CDR3aa: CASSPGVYDTGELFF
CDR3nt: TGTGCCAGCAGCCCCGGGGTTTACGACACCGGGGAGCTGTTTTTT